Presented here are 30 T cell receptor beta chains from one specimen sequenced in a study of T cells in Graves' hyperthyroidism and ophthalmopathy. TCR beta CDR3 sequences were amplified from RNA transcripts. First-round RT-PCR targeting the TCR CDR3 was performed with the HTBI primer set. Each CDR3 protein is one row after TCRdb ran MiXCR on the multiplex PCR reads. The sample holds over 250,000 distinct CDR3 sequences, 25% seen once. Input material: blood. These receptors were taken from a man aged 35-49 years with Graves' hyperthyroidism that later progressed to Graves' ophthalmopathy.

CDR3 amino acids: CASSYSGIEQYF. The CDR3 bases are TGTGCCAGCAGTTACAGCGGGATCGAGCAGTACTTC. V and J are TRBV7-2 and TRBJ2-7, with TRBD2 matching 7 bases. This CDR3 is built from 12 residues. Germline-derived CDR1 and CDR2 are SGHTA and FQGNSA. The trim removed 6 bases at V and 6 bases at J, leaving 5 bases unmatched.

In its sample, this clonotype was seen many times. V gene TRBV27 combines with J gene TRBJ1-1; D may be TRBD1 (6 bases). The length of the CDR3 is 16 residues. CDR1 and CDR2 from the germline V gene are MNHEY and SMNVEV (reference sequence). Trimming pared 2 bases from V and 0 bases from J, leaving 13 bases between. As DNA, the CDR3 is TGTGCCAGCAGTTTAGCAGGGACACGGATGAACACTGAAGCTTTCTTT. Translation: CASSLAGTRMNTEAFF.

Ten or more counts support this clonotype. The chain employs TRBV24-1 and TRBJ1-2, with D possibly TRBD1 on 5 matching bases. V was shortened by 5 bases and J by 4 bases, with 16 bases between the two germline ends. Germline CDR1 and CDR2: KGHDR and SFDVKD. The CDR3 has 15 residues. The CDR3 sequence is CATSGPGPAGYGYTF. Written as DNA, the CDR3 is TGTGCCACCAGTGGACCGGGACCGGCGGGCTATGGCTACACCTTC.

This clonotype was seen repeatedly, ten times or more. The J gene is TRBJ2-5, the V gene TRBV7-6, with D unresolved. The CDR3 is made up of 11 amino acids. Germline CDR1 reads SGHVS; CDR2 reads FNYEAQ. Trimming removed 4 bases at V and 7 bases at J, with 7 bases between. CDR3 DNA: TGTGCCAGCAGCTCACTCAGGACCCAGTACTTC. Protein: CASSSLRTQYF. The full variable domain, rest sourced from reference TRBV7-6 and TRBJ2-5, is GAGVSQSPRYKVTKRGQDVALRCDPISGHVSLYWYRQALGQGPEFLTYFNYEAQQDKSGLPNDRFSAERPEGSISTLTIQRTEQRDSAMYRCASSSLRTQYFGPGTRLLVL.

This clonotype was seen at least ten times. The chain links TRBV5-1 to TRBJ2-2; D remains ambiguous. Looked up from germline, CDR1 is SGHRS and CDR2 is YFSETQ. The ends were cut back, 1 base at V and 4 bases at J, with 5 bases in the middle. The CDR3 has 13 amino acids. CDR3: CASSLYSTGELFF. As DNA, the CDR3 is TGCGCCAGCAGCTTGTATAGCACCGGGGAGCTGTTTTTT.

This clonotype has only one observation. DNA of the CDR3: TGTGCCAGCAGTGAAGGGACAGCCTCTTCCCACGAGCAGTACTTC. Encoded protein: CASSEGTASSHEQYF. The gene calls are TRBV6-1 and TRBJ2-7; tentatively, D is TRBD1 (6 bases). There are 15 residues in the CDR3. V lost 1 base, J lost 5 bases, and 15 bases lay in between. CDR1 MNHNS and CDR2 SASEGT come from the germline V gene.

The chain uses TRBV11-2 and TRBJ2-5, with 11 bases that match TRBD2. CDR1 and CDR2 from the germline V gene are SGHAT and FQNNGV. J gave up 5 bases and V 1 base, and 12 bases lay outside the gene matches. The CDR3 has 18 residues. The CDR3 coding sequence is TGTGCCAGCAGCTTAGGGGTGGCTAGCGGGAGGTCGTGGGAGACCCAGTACTTC. Translating gives CASSLGVASGRSWETQYF.

The chain recombines TRBV7-2 with TRBJ2-4; TRBD2 aligns across 7 bases. The CDR3 runs to 14 residues. The J segment lost 3 bases and the V segment lost 5 bases, leaving 4 bases of the junction unmatched. Germline CDR1 reads SGHTA; CDR2 reads FQGNSA. The CDR3 here is CASSPTGGKNIQYF. DNA for the CDR3: TGTGCCAGCAGCCCGACGGGAGGCAAAAACATTCAGTACTTC.

This clonotype has more than one count but fewer than ten. The J gene is TRBJ2-7, the V gene TRBV6-2 or TRBV6-3; 7 bases agree with TRBD1. Trimming cost V 0 bases and J 6 bases; bases outside gene matches: 14. CDR3 size: 17 residues. The germline CDR1 and CDR2 sequences are MNHEY and SVGEGT. CDR3 region: CASSYSEGWTGSSEQYF. The CDR3 DNA follows: TGTGCCAGCAGTTACTCCGAGGGTTGGACAGGTTCGTCCGAGCAGTACTTC.

This clonotype was seen many times. The J gene is TRBJ1-1, the V gene TRBV24-1; perhaps TRBD1 as D (5 bases). The germline V gene has CDR1 KGHDR and CDR2 SFDVKD. V was trimmed by 3 bases and J by 11 bases, leaving 12 bases between them. The CDR3 runs to 12 residues. The DNA of the CDR3 is TGTGCCACCAGTGATCCAGGGATAGGGGCTTTCTTT. Translated, it gives CATSDPGIGAFF.

This clonotype was counted a few times. The rearrangement joins TRBV7-8 to TRBJ1-3; no firm D call. The CDR3 has 14 amino acids. V lost 6 bases and J lost 0, with 9 bases in between. Germline V gives CDR1 SGHVS, CDR2 FQNEAQ. The CDR3 reads CASSTRRSGNTIYF. The CDR3, as DNA: TGTGCCAGCAGTACACGGCGCTCTGGAAACACCATATATTTT.

The rearrangement links TRBV20-1 to TRBJ2-7, with D unclear. V lost 0 bases and J lost 2, with 8 bases in between. Germline V gives CDR1 DFQATT, CDR2 SNEGSKA (reference sequence). The CDR3 extends over 13 amino acids. CDR3: CSARDAGPYEQYF. The CDR3 DNA sequence: TGCAGTGCTAGAGATGCAGGACCCTACGAGCAGTACTTC.

This clonotype was picked up many times. The CDR3 DNA is TGTGCCAGCAGGAGACAGGCTGAGGGGGAGACCCAGTACTTC. Translating it yields CASRRQAEGETQYF. V is TRBV27 and J is TRBJ2-5, with TRBD1 as a possible D gene (6 bases). The germline V gene has CDR1 MNHEY and CDR2 SMNVEV (reference sequence). The V end was cut by 6 bases, the J end by 5 bases, with 16 bases between. The length of the CDR3 is 14 residues.

V and J are TRBV3-1 and TRBJ2-5; D is possibly TRBD2 (6 bases). CDR3 length: 21 residues. The V end lost 1 base, the J end lost 5 bases, and 32 bases lay between the germline ends. CDR1 is LGHDT, CDR2 YNNKEL, per germline (reference sequence). CDR3 region: CASSQVGGSAWAGWNRETQYF. DNA of the CDR3: TGTGCCAGCAGCCAAGTTGGGGGGAGCGCCTGGGCCGGTTGGAATCGCGAGACCCAGTACTTC.

This clonotype was counted ten times or more. V usage is TRBV11-2 and J usage is TRBJ2-5; 9 nucleotides match TRBD2. CDR1 and CDR2 (germline): SGHAT, FQNNGV. This CDR3 is 15 amino acids long. V trimming: 8 bases; J trimming: 3 bases; junction bases outside the gene matches: 10. Here the CDR3 reads CASGRPGTSKETQYF. CDR3 nucleotide sequence: TGTGCCAGCGGGAGACCCGGGACTAGCAAAGAGACCCAGTACTTC. Complete variable domain (other parts from reference TRBV11-2 and TRBJ2-5): EAGVAQSPRYKIIEKRQSVAFWCNPISGHATLYWYQQILGQGPKLLIQFQNNGVVDDSQLPKDRFSAERLKGVDSTLKIQPAKLEDSAVYLCASGRPGTSKETQYFGPGTRLLVL.

This clonotype showed up many times. The CDR3, as DNA: TGCAGTGCTAGAGGACCCGGGACAGGATTATCACCCCTCCACTTT. Translating it yields CSARGPGTGLSPLHF. The chain carries TRBV20-1 and TRBJ1-6; 8 nucleotides match TRBD1. From germline, CDR1 is DFQATT and CDR2 SNEGSKA (reference sequence). J lost 10 bases, V lost 1 base, and 9 bases had no gene match. CDR3 size: 15 residues.

This chain joins TRBV5-5 and TRBJ2-2; 9 nucleotides match TRBD1. With V trimmed by 3 bases and J by 3 bases, 6 bases remained unmatched. CDR1 is SGHKS, CDR2 YYEKEE, per germline (reference sequence). The CDR3 length is 16 residues. The CDR3, as DNA: TGTGCCAGCAGCTCAGGACAGGGGCCTTACACCGGGGAGCTGTTTTTT. Its protein is CASSSGQGPYTGELFF.

V and J are TRBV9 and TRBJ1-6, with D perhaps matching TRBD1 (6 bases). V was pared by 3 bases and J by 7 bases, with 11 bases between. The CDR3 totals 14 residues. Germline V lookup: CDR1 SGDLS, CDR2 YYNGEE. The DNA for the CDR3 is TGTGCCAGCAGCGGTCAGGGGCAGAATTCACCCCTCCACTTT. The encoded protein is CASSGQGQNSPLHF. Full variable domain (outside the CDR3, taken from reference TRBV9 and TRBJ1-6): DSGVTQTPKHLITATGQRVTLRCSPRSGDLSVYWYQQSLDQGLQFLIQYYNGEERAKGNILERFSAQQFPDLHSELNLSSLELGDSALYFCASSGQGQNSPLHFGNGTRLTVT.

The rearrangement links TRBV6-1 to TRBJ2-7; unclear D gene. V lost 2 bases to trimming and J lost 3 bases, with 5 bases between them. This CDR3 is built from 12 residues. The germline gives CDR1 MNHNS, CDR2 SASEGT. The CDR3 protein is CASSERRYEQYF. In DNA, the CDR3 is TGTGCCAGCAGTGAAAGGCGCTACGAGCAGTACTTC.

In this sample, this clonotype turned up many times. The V gene is TRBV11-2, the J gene TRBJ2-5; 9 bases map to TRBD2. Germline V CDR1 and CDR2: SGHAT, FQNNGV. The J segment lost 3 bases and the V segment lost 6 bases, leaving 8 bases of the junction unmatched. The CDR3 is 15 residues long. Written as DNA, the CDR3 is TGTGCCAGCAGTCGGCGGGTAGCGGGAGAAGAGACCCAGTACTTC. Protein sequence: CASSRRVAGEETQYF.

This chain joins TRBV19 and TRBJ1-2; no clear D gene. V lost 6 bases and J 4 bases, leaving 15 bases between the germline ends. The CDR3 spans 14 residues. CDR1 and CDR2 (germline): LNHDA, SQIVND (reference sequence). CDR3 loop: CASSLGEPLYGYTF. Written as DNA, the CDR3 is TGTGCCAGTAGCCTGGGCGAGCCCCTCTATGGCTACACCTTC. Full variable domain (rest looked up from reference TRBV19 and TRBJ1-2): DGGITQSPKYLFRKEGQNVTLSCEQNLNHDAMYWYRQDPGQGLRLIYYSQIVNDFQKGDIAEGYSVSREKKESFPLTVTSAQKNPTAFYLCASSLGEPLYGYTFGSGTRLTVV.

This clonotype was counted between two and nine times. The genes are TRBV19 and TRBJ2-2, with TRBD2 identical over 12 bases. Germline lookup yields CDR1 LNHDA and CDR2 SQIVND (reference sequence). The CDR3 totals 15 residues. V lost 3 bases and J lost 8; bases outside the gene matches: 4. The CDR3 spells CASSMTSGSVGELFF. CDR3 nucleotides: TGTGCCAGTAGTATGACTAGCGGGAGTGTGGGGGAGCTGTTTTTT.

This clonotype showed up many times. V gene TRBV29-1 combines with J gene TRBJ2-5; D assignment may be TRBD1 or TRBD2 (5 bases each). V lost 7 bases and J lost 5, with 17 bases in between. The CDR3 runs to 13 residues. Looked up from germline, CDR1 is SQVTM and CDR2 is ANQGSEA. CDR3 residues: CSGRGQGEETQYF. DNA for the CDR3: TGCAGCGGGCGAGGGCAGGGTGAGGAGACCCAGTACTTC.

This rearrangement joins TRBV20-1 to TRBJ1-1, with D possibly TRBD1 on 6 matching bases. The CDR3 loop spans 10 amino acids. The germline V gene encodes CDR1 DFQATT and CDR2 SNEGSKA (reference sequence). V was pared by 8 bases and J by 8 bases, with 12 bases between. The CDR3 region has the DNA TGCAGTTCCCCAGGGACAGAAGCTTTCTTT. Residues: CSSPGTEAFF.

This clonotype was detected ten times or more. V and J are TRBV7-2 and TRBJ2-7; the D gene is possibly TRBD2 (6 bases). CDR3 length: 14 residues. Germline CDR1 and CDR2: SGHTA and FQGNSA. V lost 5 bases to trimming and J lost 1 base, with 12 bases between them. CDR3 sequence reads: CASSSRRGSYEQYF. In DNA form, the CDR3 reads TGTGCCAGCAGCAGCCGGAGGGGATCCTACGAGCAGTACTTC.

In this sample, this clonotype turned up many times. The chain links TRBV18 to TRBJ1-1; no firm D call. This CDR3 is 14 amino acids long. V shed 2 bases and J shed 2 bases, with 9 bases lying between them. Germline-derived CDR1 and CDR2 are KGHSH and LQKENI. DNA of the CDR3: TGTGCCAGCTCACCAATACCCGCCAACACTGAAGCTTTCTTT. This gives the protein CASSPIPANTEAFF.

This clonotype was recorded a few times. This chain joins TRBV28 and TRBJ2-7; TRBD2 matches 10 bases. The CDR3 extends over 15 amino acids. The V gene end was trimmed by 6 bases and the J gene end by 1 base; junction bases not matched to a gene: 6. Germline V gives CDR1 MDHEN, CDR2 SYDVKM. The CDR3 spells CASSPHSGRSYEQYF. CDR3 coding DNA: TGTGCCAGCAGCCCGCATAGCGGGAGGTCCTACGAGCAGTACTTC.

This clonotype has just a few counts. The chain couples TRBV5-1 to TRBJ2-7, with 10 bases lining up with TRBD2. The CDR3 covers 17 residues. Germline values: CDR1 SGHRS, CDR2 YFSETQ. V lost 2 bases and J lost 3; bases outside the gene matches: 11. The CDR3 nucleotides read TGCGCCAGCAGCTTTGGCCGTAGGGCTAGCGGGAGCTACGAGCAGTACTTC. Translation gives CASSFGRRASGSYEQYF.

This clonotype has a count of ten or more. The V and J genes are TRBV6-5 and TRBJ2-7; D may be TRBD1 (6 bases). Germline lookup yields CDR1 MNHEY and CDR2 SVGAGI. The CDR3 contains 14 residues. Deletions cut 0 bases from V and 6 bases from J, with 12 bases between. CDR3 region: CASSYSTPGAEQYF. For the CDR3, the DNA is TGTGCCAGCAGTTACTCGACCCCAGGGGCCGAGCAGTACTTC.

The sample holds many counts of this clonotype. This chain links TRBV29-1 with TRBJ2-7, with 8 nucleotides matching TRBD1. The junction had 5 bases not matched to a gene; V was cut back by 4 bases and J by 0 bases. CDR3 length: 14 amino acids. Germline V gene sequence: CDR1 SQVTM, CDR2 ANQGSEA. The CDR3 loop is CSVVGQGSSYEQYF. CDR3 DNA sequence: TGCAGCGTTGTTGGACAGGGCAGCTCCTACGAGCAGTACTTC.